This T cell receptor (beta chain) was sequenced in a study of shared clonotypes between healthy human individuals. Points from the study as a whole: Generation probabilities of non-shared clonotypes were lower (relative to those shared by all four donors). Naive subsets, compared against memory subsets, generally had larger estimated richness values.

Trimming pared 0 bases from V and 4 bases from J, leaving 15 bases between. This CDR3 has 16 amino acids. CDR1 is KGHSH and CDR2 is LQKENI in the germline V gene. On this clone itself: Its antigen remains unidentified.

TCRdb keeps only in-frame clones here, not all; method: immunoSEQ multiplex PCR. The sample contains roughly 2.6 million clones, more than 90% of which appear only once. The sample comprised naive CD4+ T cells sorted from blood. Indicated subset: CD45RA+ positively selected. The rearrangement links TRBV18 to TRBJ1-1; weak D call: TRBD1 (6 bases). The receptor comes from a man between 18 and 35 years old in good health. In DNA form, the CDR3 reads TGTGCCAGCTCACCACCGGGACATCCCGGCGGCACTGAAGCTTTCTTT. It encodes CASSPPGHPGGTEAFF.